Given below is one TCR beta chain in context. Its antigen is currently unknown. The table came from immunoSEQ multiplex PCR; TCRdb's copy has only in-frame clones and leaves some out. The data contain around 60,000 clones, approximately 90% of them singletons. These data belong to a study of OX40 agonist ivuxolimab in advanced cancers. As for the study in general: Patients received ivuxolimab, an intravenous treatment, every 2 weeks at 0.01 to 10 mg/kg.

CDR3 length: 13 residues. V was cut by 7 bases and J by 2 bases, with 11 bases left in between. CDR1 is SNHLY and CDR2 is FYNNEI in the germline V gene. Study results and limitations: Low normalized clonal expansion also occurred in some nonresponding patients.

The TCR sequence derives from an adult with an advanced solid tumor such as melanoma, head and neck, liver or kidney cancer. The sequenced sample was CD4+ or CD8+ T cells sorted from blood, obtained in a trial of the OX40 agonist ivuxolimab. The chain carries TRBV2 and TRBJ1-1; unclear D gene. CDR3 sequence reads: CASKRAENTEAFF. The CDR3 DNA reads TGTGCCAGCAAGAGGGCGGAAAACACTGAAGCTTTCTTT.